This T cell receptor (beta chain) was profiled in a study of vaccination effects on CD4 cells after COVID-19. Regarding this clone: What it binds is unknown.

Germline assignment: CDR1 SGHTA and CDR2 FQGTGA. CDR3 size: 16 residues. With V trimmed by 5 bases and J by 0 bases, 6 bases remained unmatched. Sequencing was preceded by expansion of antigen-specific CD4+ T cells with viral peptide pools in the ViraFEST assay. Cells that had been cultured for 10 days were the source of isolated CD4+ T cells. Between March and December 2020, the person had a SARS-CoV-2 infection that PCR confirmed. Assay used: immunoSEQ multiplex PCR; TCRdb lists only in-frame clones, some missing. The sample carries roughly 70,000 clones, 60% to 75% recorded once. The TCR comes from a human donor who had a prior SARS-CoV-2 infection. Specimen: CD4+ T cells from PBMCs cultured with HIV peptides, collected before COVID-19 vaccination. Described subset: HIV-1 Nef peptide pool negative control/reference culture. The chain couples TRBV7-3 to TRBJ2-2, with 7 bases aligning to TRBD2. The CDR3 spells CASSPPAGANTGELFF. DNA for the CDR3: TGTGCCAGCAGCCCCCCCGCGGGGGCGAACACCGGGGAGCTGTTTTTT.